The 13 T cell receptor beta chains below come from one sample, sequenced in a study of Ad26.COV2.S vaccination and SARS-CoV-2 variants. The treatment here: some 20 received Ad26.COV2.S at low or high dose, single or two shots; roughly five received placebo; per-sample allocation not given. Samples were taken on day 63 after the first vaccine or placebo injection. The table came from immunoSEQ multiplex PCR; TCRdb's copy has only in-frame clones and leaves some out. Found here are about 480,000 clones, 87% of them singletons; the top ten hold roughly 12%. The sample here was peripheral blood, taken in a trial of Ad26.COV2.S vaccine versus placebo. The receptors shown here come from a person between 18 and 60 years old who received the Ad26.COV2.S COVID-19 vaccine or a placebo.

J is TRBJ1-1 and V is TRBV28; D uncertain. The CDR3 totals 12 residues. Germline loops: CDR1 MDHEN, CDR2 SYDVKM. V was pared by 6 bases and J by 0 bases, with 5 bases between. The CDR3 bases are TGTGCCAGCAGCGAACTGAACACTGAAGCTTTCTTT. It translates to CASSELNTEAFF.

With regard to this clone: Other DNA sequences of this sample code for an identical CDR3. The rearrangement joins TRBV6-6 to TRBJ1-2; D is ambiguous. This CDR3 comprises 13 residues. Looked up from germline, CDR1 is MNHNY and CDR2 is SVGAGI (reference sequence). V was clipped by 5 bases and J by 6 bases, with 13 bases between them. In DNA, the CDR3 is TGTGCCAGCAGTCCCCCCCGGTCGGATGGCTACACCTTC. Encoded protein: CASSPPRSDGYTF.

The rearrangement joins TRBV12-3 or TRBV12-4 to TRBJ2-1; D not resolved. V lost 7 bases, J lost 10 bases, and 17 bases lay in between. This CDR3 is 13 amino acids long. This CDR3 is CASTFLSDREQFF. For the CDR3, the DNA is TGTGCCAGCACCTTCCTCTCGGACCGGGAGCAGTTCTTC.

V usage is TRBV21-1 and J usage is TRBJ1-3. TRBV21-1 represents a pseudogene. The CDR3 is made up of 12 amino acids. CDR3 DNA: TGTGCCAGCAGCAAGAAGGGAAACACCATATATTTT. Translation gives CASSKKGNTIYF.

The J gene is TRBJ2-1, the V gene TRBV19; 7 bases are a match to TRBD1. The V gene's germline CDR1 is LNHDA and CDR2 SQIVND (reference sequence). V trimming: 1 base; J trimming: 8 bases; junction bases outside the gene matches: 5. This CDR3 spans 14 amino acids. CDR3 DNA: TGTGCCAGTAGTATAGGGACAGGTTGGGATGAGCAGTTCTTC. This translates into CASSIGTGWDEQFF.

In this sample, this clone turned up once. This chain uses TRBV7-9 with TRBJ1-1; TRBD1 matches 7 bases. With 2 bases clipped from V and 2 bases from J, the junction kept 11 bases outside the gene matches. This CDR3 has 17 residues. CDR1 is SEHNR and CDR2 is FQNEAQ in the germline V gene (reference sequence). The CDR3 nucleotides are TGTGCCAGCAGCTTAATAGGGGGCCTTAACCGTAACACTGAAGCTTTCTTT. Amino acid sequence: CASSLIGGLNRNTEAFF.

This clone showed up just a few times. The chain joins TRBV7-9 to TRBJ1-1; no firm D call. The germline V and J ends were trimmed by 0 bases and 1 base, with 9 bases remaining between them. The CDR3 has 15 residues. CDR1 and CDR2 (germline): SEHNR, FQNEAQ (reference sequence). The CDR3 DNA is TGTGCCAGCAGCTTAGCCGGACCCAAGAACACTGAAGCTTTCTTT. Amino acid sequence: CASSLAGPKNTEAFF.

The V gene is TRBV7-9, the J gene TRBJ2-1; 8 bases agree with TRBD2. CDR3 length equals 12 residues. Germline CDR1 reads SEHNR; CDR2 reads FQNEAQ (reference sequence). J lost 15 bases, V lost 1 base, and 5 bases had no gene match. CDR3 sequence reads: CASSLEGLVTFF. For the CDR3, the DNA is TGTGCCAGCAGCTTAGAGGGACTAGTGACGTTCTTC.

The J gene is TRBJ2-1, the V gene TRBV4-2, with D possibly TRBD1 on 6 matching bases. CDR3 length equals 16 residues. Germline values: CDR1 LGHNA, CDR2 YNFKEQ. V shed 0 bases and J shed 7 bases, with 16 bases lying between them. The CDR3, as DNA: TGTGCCAGCAGCCAAGATAAGGGGGAGATGGATAATGAGCAGTTCTTC. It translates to CASSQDKGEMDNEQFF.

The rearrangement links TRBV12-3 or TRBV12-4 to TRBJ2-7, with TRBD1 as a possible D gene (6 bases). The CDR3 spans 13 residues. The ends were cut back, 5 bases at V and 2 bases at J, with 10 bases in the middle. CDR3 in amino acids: CASSTSGAYEQYF. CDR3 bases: TGTGCCAGCAGTACTTCAGGGGCCTACGAGCAGTACTTC.

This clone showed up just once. In DNA, the CDR3 is TGTGCCAGCAGCTTCGCCGGGACTGAAGGCATCTATGGCTACACCTTC. Translation: CASSFAGTEGIYGYTF. This sequence joins TRBV7-2 and TRBJ1-2; a weak D match, TRBD1 (5 bases). This CDR3 is built from 16 residues. V was cut by 3 bases and J by 4 bases, with 18 bases left in between. Germline V gene sequence: CDR1 SGHTA, CDR2 FQGNSA. Variable domain in full (rest from reference TRBV7-2 and TRBJ1-2): GAGVSQSPSNKVTEKGKDVELRCDPISGHTALYWYRQSLGQGLEFLIYFQGNSAPDKSGLPSDRFSAERTGGSVSTLTIQRTQQEDSAVYLCASSFAGTEGIYGYTFGSGTRLTVV.

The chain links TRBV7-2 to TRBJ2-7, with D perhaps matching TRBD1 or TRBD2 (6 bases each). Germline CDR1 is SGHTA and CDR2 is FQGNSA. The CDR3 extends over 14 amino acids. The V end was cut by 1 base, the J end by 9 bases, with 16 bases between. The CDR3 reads CASSLGGRPGAQYF. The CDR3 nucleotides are TGTGCCAGCAGCTTAGGGGGTCGGCCGGGGGCGCAGTACTTC.

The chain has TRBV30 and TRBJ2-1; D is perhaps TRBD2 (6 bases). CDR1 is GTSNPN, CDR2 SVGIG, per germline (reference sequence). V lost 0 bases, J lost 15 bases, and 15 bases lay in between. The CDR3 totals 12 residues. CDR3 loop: CAWSVGGAAGFF. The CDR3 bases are TGTGCCTGGAGTGTAGGCGGGGCCGCGGGGTTCTTC.